This T cell receptor (beta chain) was recovered during a study of cytomegalovirus exposure and HLA in healthy donors. Trimming cost V 5 bases and J 4 bases, with 12 bases left between them. The CDR3 runs 13 residues. Looked up from germline, CDR1 is SGHAT and CDR2 is FQNNGV. Note on this clone: Its cognate antigen is unknown.

TCRdb keeps only in-frame clones here, not all; method: immunoSEQ multiplex PCR. Seen here are tens of thousands of clones, 70% to 90% observed once, and the top ten hold around 4%. Findings and limits, study-wide: Cytomegalovirus-associated TCR beta chains were listed, numbering some 170. CMV antigen specificity of three CMV-associated chains was confirmed in vitro. Reported results showed that the classifier diagnosed cytomegalovirus status with high specificity and sensitivity.

The validation cohort, a group of 90 to 150 subjects, included the donors and was separate from the roughly 670-subject first cohort. This clonotype was sampled from a woman between 18 and 30 years old in good health and CMV-seropositive. The sequencing input was PBMCs. This chain uses TRBV11-2 with TRBJ2-7, with D possibly matching TRBD2 (5 bases). CDR3 in DNA: TGTGCCAGCAGCCTGGGGTCGGGGTACGAGCAGTACTTC. This translates into CASSLGSGYEQYF.